The T cell receptor (beta chain) described here comes from a study of cytomegalovirus exposure and HLA in healthy donors. The study's findings and limits: In an earlier analysis, in approximately 630 donors, most V segments appeared productive either ~87% or ~30% of the time. A later analysis found common viral pathogens apparently linked to several of the most significant clusters.

The CDR3 covers 14 residues. V shed 5 bases, J shed 1 base, and the junction held 5 bases outside the gene matches. Germline V gene sequence: CDR1 LNHNV, CDR2 YYDKDF (reference sequence). Of note for this clone: As yet, its antigen is unknown.

13 Jbeta primers and 60 Vbeta primers were used for the PCR. In the original processing: A follow-up analysis tallied 86 million or so unique TCR beta chains, 9 million to 11 million shared. Method: immunoSEQ multiplex PCR; TCRdb's copy keeps in-frame clones and lacks some. V and J calls plus clone size are reproduced from that table; the DNA served to infer D and trimming. This table has 220,000 or so clones, approximately 80% appearing once. Sequenced sample: PBMCs. The rearrangement uses TRBV15 and TRBJ2-7; 7 bases align to TRBD1. This TCR derives from a male donor in good health and CMV-seronegative. Here the CDR3 reads CATSGPDRSYEQYF. CDR3 DNA sequence: TGTGCCACCAGCGGACCGGACAGGTCCTACGAGCAGTACTTC.